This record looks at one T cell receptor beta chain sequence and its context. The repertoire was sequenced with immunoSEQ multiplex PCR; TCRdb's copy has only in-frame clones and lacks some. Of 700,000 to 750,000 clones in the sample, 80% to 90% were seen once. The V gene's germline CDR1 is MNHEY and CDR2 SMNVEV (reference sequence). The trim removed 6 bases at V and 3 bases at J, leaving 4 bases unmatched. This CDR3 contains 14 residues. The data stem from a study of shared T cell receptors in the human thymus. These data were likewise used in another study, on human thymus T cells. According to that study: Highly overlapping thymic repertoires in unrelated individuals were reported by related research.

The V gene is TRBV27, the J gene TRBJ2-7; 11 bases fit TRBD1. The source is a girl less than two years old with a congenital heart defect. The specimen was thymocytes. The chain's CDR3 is CASSPGQGGYEQYF. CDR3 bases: TGTGCCAGCAGCCCGGGACAGGGGGGCTACGAGCAGTACTTC.